The present T cell receptor (beta chain) was sequenced within a study of T cell changes during pregnancy in multiple sclerosis. This clone was picked up one time. This CDR3 comprises 13 residues. Germline loops: CDR1 LNHDA, CDR2 SQIVND (reference sequence). After removal of 8 bases from V and 7 bases from J, the junction contained 6 bases not matched to a gene. Here immunoSEQ multiplex PCR was the method, and the copy in TCRdb shows in-frame clones only, minus some. The sample consists of about 70,000 clones, just over 90% of them appearing once. The chain joins TRBV19 to TRBJ1-4; TRBD1 aligns across 8 bases. The clonotype was recovered from a female donor in good health, enrolled as a control in a pregnancy study. This specimen consisted of peripheral blood, obtained in the second trimester of pregnancy. The CDR3 DNA sequence: TGTGCCAGTGGGGGGACAGGAGGTGAAAAACTGTTTTTT. Amino acids: CASGGTGGEKLFF.